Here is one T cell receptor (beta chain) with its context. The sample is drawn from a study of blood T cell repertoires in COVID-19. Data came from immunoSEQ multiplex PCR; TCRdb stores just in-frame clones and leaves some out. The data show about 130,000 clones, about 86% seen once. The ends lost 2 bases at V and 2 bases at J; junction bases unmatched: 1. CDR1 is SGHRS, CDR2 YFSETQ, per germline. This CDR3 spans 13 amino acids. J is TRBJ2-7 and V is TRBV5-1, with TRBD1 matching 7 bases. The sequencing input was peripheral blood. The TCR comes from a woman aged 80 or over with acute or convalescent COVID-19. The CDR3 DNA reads TGCGCCAGCAGCTTCGGGACAGCCTACGAGCAGTACTTC. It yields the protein CASSFGTAYEQYF.